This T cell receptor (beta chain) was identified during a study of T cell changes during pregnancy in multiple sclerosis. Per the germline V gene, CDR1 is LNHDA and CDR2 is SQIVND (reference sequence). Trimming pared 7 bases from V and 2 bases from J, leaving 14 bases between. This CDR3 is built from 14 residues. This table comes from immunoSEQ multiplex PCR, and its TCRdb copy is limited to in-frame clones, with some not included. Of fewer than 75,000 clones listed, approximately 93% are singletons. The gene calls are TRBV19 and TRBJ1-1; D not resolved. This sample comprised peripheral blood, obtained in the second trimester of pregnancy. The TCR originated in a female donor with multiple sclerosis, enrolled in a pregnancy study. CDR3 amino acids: CASNYQPDNTEAFF. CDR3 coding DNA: TGTGCCAGTAACTATCAGCCCGATAACACTGAAGCTTTCTTT.